This passage covers 32 T cell receptor beta chains from one sample sequenced in a study of cytomegalovirus exposure and HLA in healthy donors. Both 60 Vbeta primers and 13 Jbeta primers went into the PCR. Clones were sequenced by immunoSEQ multiplex PCR, and TCRdb holds only the in-frame ones, with some missing. The table lists fewer than 150,000 clones, roughly 70% of them singletons. Sequencing input: PBMCs. The receptors come from a human donor in good health.

The V and J genes are TRBV9 and TRBJ1-4; D is possibly TRBD1 (6 bases). Germline loops: CDR1 SGDLS, CDR2 YYNGEE. CDR3 length equals 14 residues. V was shortened by 0 bases and J by 3 bases, with 6 bases between the two germline ends. CDR3 loop: CASSVGQANEKLFF. Here the CDR3 DNA reads TGTGCCAGCAGCGTAGGACAGGCTAATGAAAAACTGTTTTTT.

There are a few counts of this clone. The rearrangement joins TRBV19 to TRBJ1-1, with 7 positions matching TRBD1. The CDR3 spans 14 residues. J was trimmed by 1 base and V by 2 bases; bases with no gene match: 1. CDR1 LNHDA and CDR2 SQIVND come from the germline V gene (reference sequence). The CDR3 DNA is TGTGCCAGTAGTATACAGGGGGGGAACACTGAAGCTTTCTTT. The encoded protein is CASSIQGGNTEAFF.

The V gene is TRBV7-2, the J gene TRBJ2-5, with D possibly TRBD2 on 6 matching bases. V dropped 6 bases and J dropped 5 bases, with 19 bases sitting between them. Germline CDR1 reads SGHTA; CDR2 reads FQGNSA. This CDR3 is 15 amino acids long. CDR3 DNA sequence: TGTGCCAGCAGGGTCGGGACTCGCCTGTTGGAGACCCAGTACTTC. Amino acid sequence: CASRVGTRLLETQYF.

The chain carries TRBV10-1 and TRBJ2-5, with 12 bases that match TRBD2. Trimming at V came to 3 bases and at J to 5 bases, leaving 13 bases not matched to a gene. CDR3 size: 18 residues. The germline V gene has CDR1 WNHNN and CDR2 SYGVQD (reference sequence). Written as DNA, the CDR3 is TGCGCCAGCAGTGAATATCCTAGCGGGAGGGGATTCCGGGAGACCCAGTACTTC. Translated, it gives CASSEYPSGRGFRETQYF.

V is TRBV5-1 and J is TRBJ2-1; 9 bases fit TRBD2. CDR1 is SGHRS, CDR2 YFSETQ, per germline. With 4 bases clipped from V and 4 bases from J, the junction kept 6 bases outside the gene matches. CDR3 length equals 15 residues. The CDR3 DNA follows: TGCGCCAGCAGCACCTTAGCGGGAGATTACAATGAGCAGTTCTTC. It codes for CASSTLAGDYNEQFF.

The chain is built from TRBV28 and TRBJ2-7, with 7 positions matching TRBD2. CDR1 MDHEN and CDR2 SYDVKM come from the germline V gene. Trimming removed 2 bases from V and 0 bases from J; junction bases left unmatched: 4. The CDR3 covers 15 residues. CDR3 in amino acids: CASSLIREASYEQYF. In DNA form, the CDR3 reads TGTGCCAGCAGTTTAATACGGGAGGCCTCCTACGAGCAGTACTTC.

J is TRBJ2-5 and V is TRBV7-2, with unresolved D. Trimming removed 5 bases from V and 5 bases from J, with 9 bases in between. This CDR3 is built from 12 residues. CDR1 and CDR2 from the germline V gene are SGHTA and FQGNSA. CDR3 residues: CASSPRSETQYF. CDR3 DNA sequence: TGTGCCAGCAGCCCCCGGAGCGAGACCCAGTACTTC.

This clone was seen a handful of times. J is TRBJ1-2 and V is TRBV10-3; D possibly corresponds to TRBD1 (5 bases). V was trimmed by 3 bases and J by 4 bases, leaving 15 bases between them. Germline values: CDR1 ENHRY, CDR2 SYGVKD. The CDR3 length is 15 residues. The CDR3 sequence is CAISEGGQGVYGYTF. DNA of the CDR3: TGTGCCATCAGTGAAGGAGGGCAGGGCGTCTATGGCTACACCTTC.

This clone was seen a few times. The chain joins TRBV2 to TRBJ2-7; a possible D gene is TRBD2 (5 bases). Germline V gene lookup returns CDR1 SNHLY and CDR2 FYNNEI. CDR3 length: 12 residues. V lost 4 bases and J 11 bases, leaving 15 bases between the germline ends. CDR3 protein: CASSGGDYREYF. CDR3 nucleotide sequence: TGTGCCAGCAGTGGGGGTGACTATAGGGAGTACTTC.

This rearrangement joins TRBV12-5 to TRBJ2-7; 9 nucleotides agree with TRBD1. The CDR3 covers 17 residues. CDR1 and CDR2 from the germline V gene are LGHNT and FRNRAP. The J segment lost 3 bases and the V segment lost 3 bases, leaving 12 bases of the junction unmatched. The CDR3 loop is CASGFTEDRGHHYEQYF. Written as DNA, the CDR3 is TGTGCTAGTGGTTTCACAGAGGACAGGGGTCATCACTACGAGCAGTACTTC.

V usage is TRBV9 and J usage is TRBJ1-5, with 10 bases aligning to TRBD1. V lost 3 bases to trimming and J lost 11 bases; unmatched junction nucleotides: 8. The germline gives CDR1 SGDLS, CDR2 YYNGEE. This CDR3 is 14 amino acids long. CDR3 region: CASSEGTGVTAQHF. CDR3 DNA sequence: TGTGCCAGCAGCGAGGGGACAGGGGTTACGGCCCAGCATTTT.

This chain uses TRBV5-1 with TRBJ2-2; possibly TRBD1 for D (6 bases). V was shortened by 1 base and J by 4 bases, with 11 bases between the two germline ends. The CDR3 is made up of 15 amino acids. Germline loops: CDR1 SGHRS, CDR2 YFSETQ. In DNA form, the CDR3 reads TGCGCCAGCAGCTTGCAACAGGGTCCCACCGGGGAGCTGTTTTTT. Its protein product is CASSLQQGPTGELFF. The variable domain in full, completed from reference TRBV5-1 and TRBJ2-2, reads KAGVTQTPRYLIKTRGQQVTLSCSPISGHRSVSWYQQTPGQGLQFLFEYFSETQRNKGNFPGRFSGRQFSNSRSEMNVSTLELGDSALYLCASSLQQGPTGELFFGEGSRLTVL.

The chain links TRBV29-1 to TRBJ2-1; 7 nucleotides agree with TRBD2. V gave up 4 bases and J gave up 7 bases; unmatched junction bases: 7. CDR1 SQVTM and CDR2 ANQGSEA come from the germline V gene. The CDR3 length is 13 residues. The CDR3: CSVGSGGANEQFF. The CDR3 nucleotides read TGCAGCGTTGGATCGGGAGGAGCAAATGAGCAGTTCTTC.

This clone was counted a single time. The rearrangement joins TRBV28 to TRBJ2-1, with 8 nucleotides matching TRBD2. Germline V gene data show CDR1 as MDHEN and CDR2 as SYDVKM. The CDR3 length is 16 residues. V trimming: 6 bases; J trimming: 0 bases; junction bases outside the gene matches: 7. In DNA form, the CDR3 reads TGTGCCAGCAGGCGGACTAGCATGGCCTCCTACAATGAGCAGTTCTTC. Translation gives CASRRTSMASYNEQFF.

This clone was observed a few times. V usage is TRBV7-2 and J usage is TRBJ1-2; no firm D call. The V gene's germline CDR1 is SGHTA and CDR2 FQGNSA. Trimming took off 5 bases at V and 8 bases at J, with 18 bases between the two ends. CDR3 length: 14 residues. The CDR3 region is CASSPRGKALGYTF. CDR3 DNA sequence: TGTGCCAGCAGCCCCCGGGGAAAGGCCTTGGGCTACACCTTC. Supplemented by reference TRBV7-2 and TRBJ1-2, the full variable domain reads GAGVSQSPSNKVTEKGKDVELRCDPISGHTALYWYRQSLGQGLEFLIYFQGNSAPDKSGLPSDRFSAERTGGSVSTLTIQRTQQEDSAVYLCASSPRGKALGYTFGSGTRLTVV.

This clone was recorded a few times. CDR3 nucleotides: TGTGCCAGCAGCTCCCTCCCCGACAGGGCGGAACTGTTTTTT. Translating gives CASSSLPDRAELFF. V gene TRBV13 combines with J gene TRBJ1-4, with 7 bases matching TRBD1. CDR3 length: 14 amino acids. With 4 bases clipped from V and 12 bases from J, the junction kept 11 bases outside the gene matches. CDR1 and CDR2 (germline): PRHDT, FYEKMQ (reference sequence).

This clone came up a few times. The chain links TRBV5-5 to TRBJ1-1; TRBD1 might be the D (6 bases). V lost 3 bases to trimming and J lost 8 bases, with 11 bases between them. CDR1 and CDR2 from the germline V gene are SGHKS and YYEKEE (reference sequence). The CDR3 length is 12 residues. CDR3 protein: CASSSTGPEAFF. CDR3 DNA sequence: TGTGCCAGCAGCTCAACAGGGCCCGAAGCTTTCTTT.

The chain recombines TRBV18 with TRBJ2-5; D uncertain. The DNA matches TRBJ2-7 better at its end, which makes the J call doubtful. The CDR3 extends over 13 amino acids. Looked up from germline, CDR1 is KGHSH and CDR2 is LQKENI. The CDR3 sequence: CASSPIRSYEQYF. The DNA of the CDR3 is TGTGCCAGCTCACCCATCCGGTCGTACGAGCAGTACTTC.

There are a few counts of this clone. The J gene is TRBJ2-3, the V gene TRBV29-1; D unresolved. The CDR3 runs 13 residues. From germline, CDR1 is SQVTM and CDR2 ANQGSEA. V lost 6 bases to trimming and J lost 2 bases, with 12 bases between them. CDR3 nucleotides: TGCAGCGTGGTCTGGCAGTTCACAGATACGCAGTATTTT. Translated, it gives CSVVWQFTDTQYF.

This clone was recorded a few times. The V call is TRBV11-3, the J call TRBJ2-7; no firm D call. V dropped 2 bases and J dropped 4 bases, with 9 bases sitting between them. The CDR3 totals 13 residues. CDR1 and CDR2 (germline): SGHNT, YENEEA. The CDR3 region has the DNA TGTGCCAGCAGCTTATCAGGTCCGTACGAGCAGTACTTC. Its protein is CASSLSGPYEQYF. Drawing the rest from reference TRBV11-3 and TRBJ2-7, the complete variable domain is EAGVVQSPRYKIIEKKQPVAFWCNPISGHNTLYWYLQNLGQGPELLIRYENEEAVDDSQLPKDRFSAERLKGVDSTLKIQPAELGDSAVYLCASSLSGPYEQYFGPGTRLTVT.

V gene TRBV6-5 combines with J gene TRBJ2-7; 10 nucleotides line up with TRBD1. J lost 5 bases, V lost 3 bases, and 7 bases had no gene match. This CDR3 contains 15 residues. Germline V gene sequence: CDR1 MNHEY, CDR2 SVGAGI. The CDR3 is CASSYAGTGVNEQYF. The CDR3, as DNA: TGTGCCAGCAGTTATGCCGGGACAGGGGTAAACGAGCAGTACTTC.

The chain has TRBV19 and TRBJ2-2, with 9 bases matching TRBD1. Trimming cost V 5 bases and J 3 bases; bases outside gene matches: 4. Germline V lookup: CDR1 LNHDA, CDR2 SQIVND (reference sequence). The CDR3 has 15 amino acids. As DNA, the CDR3 is TGTGCCAGTAGTTTACAGGGGGCGGACACCGGGGAGCTGTTTTTT. Translation: CASSLQGADTGELFF.

The genes are TRBV7-8 and TRBJ1-5; D not resolved. Germline assignment: CDR1 SGHVS and CDR2 FQNEAQ. The CDR3 contains 12 residues. The V end lost 5 bases, the J end lost 6 bases, and 8 bases lay between the germline ends. The CDR3 loop reads CASSPYSQPQHF. The CDR3 DNA reads TGTGCCAGCAGCCCATACAGTCAGCCCCAGCATTTT.

V is TRBV5-1 and J is TRBJ2-7; D is ambiguous. This CDR3 has 13 amino acids. Trimming cost V 0 bases and J 6 bases, with 10 bases left between them. Germline CDR1 is SGHRS and CDR2 is YFSETQ. CDR3 coding DNA: TGCGCCAGCAGCTTGGCTAATTCGGGCGAGCAGTACTTC. Amino acids: CASSLANSGEQYF. Supplemented by reference TRBV5-1 and TRBJ2-7, the full variable domain reads KAGVTQTPRYLIKTRGQQVTLSCSPISGHRSVSWYQQTPGQGLQFLFEYFSETQRNKGNFPGRFSGRQFSNSRSEMNVSTLELGDSALYLCASSLANSGEQYFGPGTRLTVT.

This clone was found a few times. At the DNA level, this CDR3 is encoded by other sequences in the same sample as well. This chain links TRBV5-1 with TRBJ1-1; 7 bases agree with TRBD1. V shed 1 base and J 3 bases; nucleotides not matched to a gene: 0. From germline, CDR1 is SGHRS and CDR2 YFSETQ. CDR3 length: 13 amino acids. CDR3 DNA: TGCGCCAGCAGCTTGACAGGGGACACTGAAGCTTTCTTT. It codes for CASSLTGDTEAFF.

V gene TRBV18 combines with J gene TRBJ2-3; 8 bases align to TRBD2. V trimming: 3 bases; J trimming: 6 bases; junction bases outside the gene matches: 11. In germline, CDR1 is KGHSH, CDR2 LQKENI. The CDR3 sequence is 16 residues long. CDR3 region: CASSPLAGRARDTQYF. CDR3 in DNA: TGTGCCAGCTCACCCCTAGCCGGGAGGGCCAGGGATACGCAGTATTTT.

The rearrangement links TRBV19 to TRBJ2-7; 8 positions agree with TRBD1. Trimming removed 2 bases from V and 1 base from J; junction bases left unmatched: 7. CDR1 is LNHDA, CDR2 SQIVND, per germline (reference sequence). This CDR3 is built from 16 residues. DNA for the CDR3: TGTGCCAGTAGTATATGGTCGGGACAGGCATCCTACGAGCAGTACTTC. Translation gives CASSIWSGQASYEQYF.

This chain joins TRBV5-1 and TRBJ1-4, with TRBD1 matching over 8 bases. CDR3 length: 16 residues. Losses at the gene ends were 2 bases for V and 2 bases for J; bases not matched to a gene: 5. From germline, CDR1 is SGHRS and CDR2 YFSETQ. For the CDR3, the DNA is TGCGCCAGCAGCTTAACAGGGGGTATCACTAATGAAAAACTGTTTTTT. Its translation is CASSLTGGITNEKLFF.

The chain joins TRBV29-1 to TRBJ1-5, with a tentative D call TRBD1 (6 bases). Trimming took 2 bases from V and 3 from J, leaving 8 bases between them. Germline assignment: CDR1 SQVTM and CDR2 ANQGSEA. The CDR3 is made up of 13 amino acids. CDR3 protein: CSVEQGHNQPQHF. DNA for the CDR3: TGCAGCGTTGAACAGGGGCACAATCAGCCCCAGCATTTT.

This sequence joins TRBV27 and TRBJ2-1, with TRBD2 identical over 14 bases. Germline trimming cut 2 bases from V and 6 bases from J; bases unmatched to any gene: 3. The CDR3 consists of 16 residues. Germline CDR1 MNHEY, CDR2 SMNVEV (reference sequence). This CDR3 reads CASSLGGLAGGNEQFF. As DNA, the CDR3 is TGTGCCAGCAGTTTAGGCGGACTAGCGGGAGGCAATGAGCAGTTCTTC.

V and J are TRBV27 and TRBJ2-7; tentatively, D is TRBD1 (6 bases). The V gene's germline CDR1 is MNHEY and CDR2 SMNVEV (reference sequence). The CDR3 is made up of 15 amino acids. Trimming stripped 3 bases from V and 1 base from J, with 13 bases between. Here the CDR3 DNA reads TGTGCCAGCAGTTTGGGGGACAACCCATCCTACGAGCAGTACTTC. This translates into CASSLGDNPSYEQYF.

The chain is built from TRBV6-5 and TRBJ1-1; D perhaps matches TRBD1 (5 bases). CDR1 and CDR2 (germline): MNHEY, SVGAGI. CDR3 length: 12 residues. Trimming removed 6 bases at V and 4 bases at J, with 9 bases between. In DNA form, the CDR3 reads TGTGCCAGCAGAACAGGTGGCACTGAAGCTTTCTTT. Its translation is CASRTGGTEAFF.